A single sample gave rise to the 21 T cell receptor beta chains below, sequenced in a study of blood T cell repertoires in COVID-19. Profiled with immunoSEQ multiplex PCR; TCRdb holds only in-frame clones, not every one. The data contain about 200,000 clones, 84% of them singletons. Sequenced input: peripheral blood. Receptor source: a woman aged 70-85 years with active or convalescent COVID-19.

The CDR3 loop is CASSEGGPSYEQYF. The CDR3 nucleotides are TGTGCCAGCAGTGAGGGGGGGCCCTCCTACGAGCAGTACTTC. The J gene is TRBJ2-7, the V gene TRBV6-1; D possibly corresponds to TRBD2 (7 bases). Trimming removed 3 bases from V and 0 bases from J, with 9 bases in between. Germline CDR1 MNHNS, CDR2 SASEGT. CDR3 length: 14 residues.

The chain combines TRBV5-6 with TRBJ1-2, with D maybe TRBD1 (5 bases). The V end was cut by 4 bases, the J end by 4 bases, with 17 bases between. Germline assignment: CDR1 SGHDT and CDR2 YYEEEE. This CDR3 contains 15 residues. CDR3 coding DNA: TGTGCCAGCAGCCCGGGGGGGAATTTTGGCTATGGCTACACCTTC. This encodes CASSPGGNFGYGYTF.

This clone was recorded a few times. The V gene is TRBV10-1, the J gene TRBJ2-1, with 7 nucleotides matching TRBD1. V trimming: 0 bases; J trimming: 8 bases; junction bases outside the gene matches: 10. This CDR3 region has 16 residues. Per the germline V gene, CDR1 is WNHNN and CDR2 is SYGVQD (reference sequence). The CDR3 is CASSESVTGKFDEQFF. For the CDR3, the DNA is TGCGCCAGCAGTGAGTCCGTGACAGGGAAATTCGATGAGCAGTTCTTC.

As DNA, the CDR3 is TGTGCCAGCAGCTTTACAGGGTTGAACACTGAAGCTTTCTTT. This encodes CASSFTGLNTEAFF. The chain joins TRBV7-9 to TRBJ1-1; D is possibly TRBD1 (6 bases). The CDR3 runs to 14 residues. V was trimmed by 3 bases and J by 0 bases, leaving 8 bases between them. In germline, CDR1 is SEHNR, CDR2 FQNEAQ (reference sequence).

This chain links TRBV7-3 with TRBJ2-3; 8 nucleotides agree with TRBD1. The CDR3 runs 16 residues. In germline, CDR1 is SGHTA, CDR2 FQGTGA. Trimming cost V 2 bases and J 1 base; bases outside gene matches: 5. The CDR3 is CASSLGLQGGTDTQYF. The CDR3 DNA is TGTGCCAGCAGCTTAGGACTACAGGGGGGCACAGATACGCAGTATTTT.

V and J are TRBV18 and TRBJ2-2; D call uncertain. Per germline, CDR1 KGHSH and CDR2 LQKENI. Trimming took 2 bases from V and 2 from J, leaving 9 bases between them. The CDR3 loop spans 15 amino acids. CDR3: CASSPATRNTGELFF. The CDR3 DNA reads TGTGCCAGCTCACCAGCTACCCGTAACACCGGGGAGCTGTTTTTT.

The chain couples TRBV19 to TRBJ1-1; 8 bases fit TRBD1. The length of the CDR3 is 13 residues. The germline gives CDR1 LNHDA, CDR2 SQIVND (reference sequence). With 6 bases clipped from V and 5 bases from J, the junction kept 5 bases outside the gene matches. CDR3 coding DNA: TGTGCCAGTAGCCCAGACAGGGGTACTGAAGCTTTCTTT. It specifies CASSPDRGTEAFF.

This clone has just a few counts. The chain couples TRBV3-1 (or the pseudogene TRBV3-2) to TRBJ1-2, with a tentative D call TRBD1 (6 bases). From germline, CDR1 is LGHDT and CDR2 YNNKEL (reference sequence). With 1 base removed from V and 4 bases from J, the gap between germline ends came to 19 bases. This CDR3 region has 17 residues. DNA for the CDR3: TGTGCCAGCAGCCAAGGTTTTGCAGGGGATCCTACCTATGGCTACACCTTC. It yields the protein CASSQGFAGDPTYGYTF.

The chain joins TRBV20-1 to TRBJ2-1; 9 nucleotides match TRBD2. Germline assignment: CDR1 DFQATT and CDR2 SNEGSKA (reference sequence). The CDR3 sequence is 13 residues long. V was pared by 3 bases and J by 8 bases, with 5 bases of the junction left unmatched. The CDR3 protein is CSASSGSSHEQFF. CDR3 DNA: TGCAGTGCTAGTAGCGGGAGTTCCCATGAGCAGTTCTTC.

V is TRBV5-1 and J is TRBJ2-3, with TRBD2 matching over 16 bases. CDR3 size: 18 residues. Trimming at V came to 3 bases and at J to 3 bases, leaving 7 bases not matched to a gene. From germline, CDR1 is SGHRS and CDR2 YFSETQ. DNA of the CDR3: TGCGCCAGCAGCTCGGGACTAGCGGGAGGGGGAGGAACAGATACGCAGTATTTT. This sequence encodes CASSSGLAGGGGTDTQYF.

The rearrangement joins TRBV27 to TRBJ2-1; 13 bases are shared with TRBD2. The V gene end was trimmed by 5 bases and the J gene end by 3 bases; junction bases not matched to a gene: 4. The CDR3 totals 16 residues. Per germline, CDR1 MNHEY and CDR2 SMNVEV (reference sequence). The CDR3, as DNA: TGTGCCAGCAGTCCTTGGACTAGCGGGGGCTACAATGAGCAGTTCTTC. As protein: CASSPWTSGGYNEQFF.

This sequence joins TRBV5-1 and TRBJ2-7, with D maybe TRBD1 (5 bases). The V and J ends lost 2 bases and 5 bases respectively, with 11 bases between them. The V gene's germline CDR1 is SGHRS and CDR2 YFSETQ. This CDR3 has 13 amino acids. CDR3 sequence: CASSFQGKDEQYF. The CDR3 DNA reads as TGCGCCAGCAGCTTCCAGGGAAAGGACGAGCAGTACTTC.

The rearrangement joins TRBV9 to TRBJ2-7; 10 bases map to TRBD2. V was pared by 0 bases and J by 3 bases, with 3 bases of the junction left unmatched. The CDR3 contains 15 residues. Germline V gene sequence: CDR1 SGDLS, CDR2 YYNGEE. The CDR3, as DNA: TGTGCCAGCAGCGTAGTAGCGGGAGGATTCTACGAGCAGTACTTC. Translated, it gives CASSVVAGGFYEQYF. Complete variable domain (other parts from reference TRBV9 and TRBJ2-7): DSGVTQTPKHLITATGQRVTLRCSPRSGDLSVYWYQQSLDQGLQFLIQYYNGEERAKGNILERFSAQQFPDLHSELNLSSLELGDSALYFCASSVVAGGFYEQYFGPGTRLTVT.

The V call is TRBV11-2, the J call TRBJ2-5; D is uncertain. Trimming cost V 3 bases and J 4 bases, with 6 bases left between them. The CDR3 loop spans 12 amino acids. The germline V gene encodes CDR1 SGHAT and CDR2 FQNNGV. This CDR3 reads CASSFVRETQYF. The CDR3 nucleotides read TGTGCCAGCAGCTTCGTTAGAGAGACCCAGTACTTC.

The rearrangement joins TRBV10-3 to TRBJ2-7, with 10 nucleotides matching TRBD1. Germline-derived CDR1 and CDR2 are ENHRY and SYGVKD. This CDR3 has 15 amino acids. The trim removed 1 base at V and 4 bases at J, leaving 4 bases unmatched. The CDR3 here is CAISEWTGGDYEQYF. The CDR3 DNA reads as TGTGCCATCAGTGAGTGGACAGGGGGGGATTACGAGCAGTACTTC.

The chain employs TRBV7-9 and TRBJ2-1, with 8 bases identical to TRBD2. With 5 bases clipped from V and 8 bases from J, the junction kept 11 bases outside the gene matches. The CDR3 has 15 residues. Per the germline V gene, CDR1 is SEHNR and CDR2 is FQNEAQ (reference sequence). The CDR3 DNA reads TGTGCCAGCAGCCCAAGCGGGAGCCTCTTGGATGAGCAGTTCTTC. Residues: CASSPSGSLLDEQFF.

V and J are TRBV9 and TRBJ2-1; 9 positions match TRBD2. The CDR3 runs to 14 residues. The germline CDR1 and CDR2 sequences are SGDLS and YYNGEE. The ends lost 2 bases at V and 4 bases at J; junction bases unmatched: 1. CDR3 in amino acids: CASSVSGSYNEQFF. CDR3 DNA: TGTGCCAGCAGCGTTAGCGGGAGTTACAATGAGCAGTTCTTC.

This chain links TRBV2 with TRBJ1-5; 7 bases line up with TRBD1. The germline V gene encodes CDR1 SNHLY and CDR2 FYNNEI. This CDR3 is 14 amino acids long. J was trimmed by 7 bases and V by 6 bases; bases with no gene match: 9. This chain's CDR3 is CASSITGAGQPQHF. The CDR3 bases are TGTGCCAGCAGCATAACAGGGGCTGGCCAGCCCCAGCATTTT.

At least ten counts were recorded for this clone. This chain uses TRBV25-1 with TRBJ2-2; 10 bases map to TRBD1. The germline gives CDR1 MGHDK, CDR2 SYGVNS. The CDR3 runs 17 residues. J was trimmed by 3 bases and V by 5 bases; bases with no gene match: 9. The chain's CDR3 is CASSKFADRGDTGELFF. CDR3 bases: TGTGCCAGCAGTAAATTCGCGGACAGGGGGGACACCGGGGAGCTGTTTTTT.

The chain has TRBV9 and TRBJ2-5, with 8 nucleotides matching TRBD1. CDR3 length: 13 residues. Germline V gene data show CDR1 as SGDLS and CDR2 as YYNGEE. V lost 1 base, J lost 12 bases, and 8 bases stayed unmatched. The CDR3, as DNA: TGTGCCAGCAGCGTAAGCGGACAGGGTTTTAAGTACTTC. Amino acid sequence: CASSVSGQGFKYF.

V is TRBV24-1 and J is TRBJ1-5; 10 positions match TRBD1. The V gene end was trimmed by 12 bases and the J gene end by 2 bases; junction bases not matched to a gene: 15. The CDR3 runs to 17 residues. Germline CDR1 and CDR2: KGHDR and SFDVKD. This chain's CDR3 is CAPCFRQGAFGNQPQHF. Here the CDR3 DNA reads TGTGCCCCCTGTTTTCGACAGGGGGCGTTTGGCAATCAGCCCCAGCATTTT.